The present T cell receptor beta chain was sequenced within a study of T-cell reconstitution after alpha-beta-depleted transplantation in children. Points from the study as a whole: Newly produced T cells mostly accounted for T-cell counts and diversity one year post-transplant. Some patients showed high day-60 TCRbeta diversity, which derived from surviving recipient T cells and thymic progenitors. As was reported, about two months after transplant, alpha-beta T cells came from several hundred expanded graft clones.

Germline CDR1 is LGHNA and CDR2 is YSLEER. V was clipped by 2 bases and J by 4 bases, with 9 bases between them. The CDR3 extends over 13 amino acids. This clonotype was counted many times. The antigen is not known. During its preparation, the TCRbeta library received unique molecular identifiers. Each CDR3 protein gets one entry after TCRdb re-called the PCR reads with MiXCR. This sample has roughly 350,000 distinct CDR3 sequences; 15% to 20% occur once, and the top ten carry 35% to 50%. This chain links TRBV4-3 with TRBJ2-7; D remains ambiguous. The starting material was PBMCs, mostly from graft donor cells, obtained 360 days after TCRalphabeta/CD19-depleted stem cell transplant. The sequence derives from a male patient between 2 and 10 years old who had a stem cell transplant for acute lymphoblastic leukemia, so the T cells may come from the graft donor. The CDR3 region is CASSQSPGYEQYF. The CDR3 DNA follows: TGCGCCAGCAGCCAAAGTCCCGGGTACGAGCAGTACTTC.